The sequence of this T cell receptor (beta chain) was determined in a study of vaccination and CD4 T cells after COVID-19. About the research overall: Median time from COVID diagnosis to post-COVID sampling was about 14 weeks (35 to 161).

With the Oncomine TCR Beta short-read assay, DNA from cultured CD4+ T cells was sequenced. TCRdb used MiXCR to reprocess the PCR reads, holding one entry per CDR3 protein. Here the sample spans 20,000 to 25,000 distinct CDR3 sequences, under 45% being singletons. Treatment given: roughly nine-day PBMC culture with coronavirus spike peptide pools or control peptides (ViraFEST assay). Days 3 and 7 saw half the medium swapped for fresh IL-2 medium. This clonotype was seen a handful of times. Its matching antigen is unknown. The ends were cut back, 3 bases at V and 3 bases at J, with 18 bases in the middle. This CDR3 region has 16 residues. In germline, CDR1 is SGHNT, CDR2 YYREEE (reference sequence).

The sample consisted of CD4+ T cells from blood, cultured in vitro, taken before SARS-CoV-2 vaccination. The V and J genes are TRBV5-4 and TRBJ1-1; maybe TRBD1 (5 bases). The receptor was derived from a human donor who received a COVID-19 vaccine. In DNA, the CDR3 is TGTGCCAGCAGCTCCGTCTCAGGGAGGAGTGACACTGAAGCTTTCTTT. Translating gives CASSSVSGRSDTEAFF.